This T cell receptor beta chain came from a study of cytomegalovirus exposure and HLA in healthy donors. Method: immunoSEQ multiplex PCR; TCRdb's copy keeps in-frame clones and lacks some. There are 200,000 to 300,000 clones in the sample; 90% occur only once, and 3.1% lies in the top ten. In the case of this clone: What it recognizes is unknown.

The ends lost 3 bases at V and 5 bases at J; junction bases unmatched: 4. The CDR3 loop spans 15 amino acids. Germline loops: CDR1 LGHNA, CDR2 YSLEER. Findings and caveats of the study: Diagnosis of cytomegalovirus status made by the classifier reportedly showed high specificity and sensitivity. It was found in a later analysis that first-cohort TCR clusters tended to co-occur in the 130 or so validation repertoires. For most TCR sequences rarity was the rule, although some public TCRs occurred in many donors.

Sequenced sample: PBMCs. V is TRBV4-3 and J is TRBJ2-2; TRBD2 matches 9 bases. The sequence was collected from a young woman in good health and CMV-seronegative. This CDR3 reads CASSHRTSGTGELFF. The CDR3 DNA sequence: TGCGCCAGCAGCCACCGCACTAGCGGGACCGGGGAGCTGTTTTTT.